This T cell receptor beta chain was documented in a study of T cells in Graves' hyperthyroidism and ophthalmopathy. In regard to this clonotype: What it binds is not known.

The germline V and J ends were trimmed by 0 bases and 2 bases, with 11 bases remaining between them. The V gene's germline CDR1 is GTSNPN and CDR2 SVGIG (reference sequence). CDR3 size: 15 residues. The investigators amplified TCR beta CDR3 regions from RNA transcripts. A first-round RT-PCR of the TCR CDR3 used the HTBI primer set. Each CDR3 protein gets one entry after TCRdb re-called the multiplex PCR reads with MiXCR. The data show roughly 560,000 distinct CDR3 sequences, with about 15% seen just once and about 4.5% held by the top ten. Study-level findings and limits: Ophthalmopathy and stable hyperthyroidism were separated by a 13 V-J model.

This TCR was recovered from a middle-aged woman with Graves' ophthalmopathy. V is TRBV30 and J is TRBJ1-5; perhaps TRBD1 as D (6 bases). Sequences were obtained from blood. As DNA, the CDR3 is TGTGCCTGGAGTGTACCGGGGGCTGGCAATCAGCCCCAGCATTTT. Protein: CAWSVPGAGNQPQHF.